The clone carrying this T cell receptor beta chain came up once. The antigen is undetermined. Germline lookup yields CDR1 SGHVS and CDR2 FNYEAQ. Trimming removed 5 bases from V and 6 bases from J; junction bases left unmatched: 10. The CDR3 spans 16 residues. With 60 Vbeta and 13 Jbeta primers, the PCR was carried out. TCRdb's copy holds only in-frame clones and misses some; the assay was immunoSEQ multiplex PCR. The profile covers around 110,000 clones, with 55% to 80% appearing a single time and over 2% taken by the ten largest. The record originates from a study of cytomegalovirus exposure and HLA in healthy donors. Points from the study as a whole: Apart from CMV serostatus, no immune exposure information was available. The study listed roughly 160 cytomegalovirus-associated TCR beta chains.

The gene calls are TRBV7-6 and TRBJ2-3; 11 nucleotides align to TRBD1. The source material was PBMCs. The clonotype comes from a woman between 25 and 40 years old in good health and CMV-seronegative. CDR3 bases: TGTGCCAGCAGCCCAGGCCCGGGACAGGGGGTTGATACGCAGTATTTT. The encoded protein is CASSPGPGQGVDTQYF.